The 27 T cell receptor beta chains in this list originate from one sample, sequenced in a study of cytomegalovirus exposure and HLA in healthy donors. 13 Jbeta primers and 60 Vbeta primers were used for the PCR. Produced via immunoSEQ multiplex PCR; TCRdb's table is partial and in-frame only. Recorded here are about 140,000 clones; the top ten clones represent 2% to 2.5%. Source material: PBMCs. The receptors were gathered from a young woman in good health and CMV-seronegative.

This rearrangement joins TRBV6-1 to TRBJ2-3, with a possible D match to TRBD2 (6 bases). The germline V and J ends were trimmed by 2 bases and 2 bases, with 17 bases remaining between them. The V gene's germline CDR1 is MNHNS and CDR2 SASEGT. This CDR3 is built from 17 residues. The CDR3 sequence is CASSERFSGVDTDTQYF. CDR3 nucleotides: TGTGCCAGCAGTGAACGTTTTAGCGGCGTAGACACAGATACGCAGTATTTT.

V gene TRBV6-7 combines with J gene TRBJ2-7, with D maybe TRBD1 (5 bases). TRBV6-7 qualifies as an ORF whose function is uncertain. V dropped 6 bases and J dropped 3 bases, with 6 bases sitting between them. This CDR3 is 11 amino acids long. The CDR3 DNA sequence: TGTGCCAGCAGGACAGTCTACGAGCAGTACGTC. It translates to CASRTVYEQYV.

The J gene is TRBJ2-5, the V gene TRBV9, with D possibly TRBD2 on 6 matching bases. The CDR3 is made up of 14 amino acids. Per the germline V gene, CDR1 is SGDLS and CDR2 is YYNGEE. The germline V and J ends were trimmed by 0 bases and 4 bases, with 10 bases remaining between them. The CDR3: CASSVATGRETQYF. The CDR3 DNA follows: TGTGCCAGCAGCGTAGCTACCGGGAGAGAGACCCAGTACTTC.

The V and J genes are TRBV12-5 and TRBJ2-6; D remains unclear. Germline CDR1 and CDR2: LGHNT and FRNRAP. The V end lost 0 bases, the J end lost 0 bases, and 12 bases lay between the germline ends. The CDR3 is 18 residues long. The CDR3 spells CASGLVRLPSSGANVLTF. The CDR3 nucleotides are TGTGCTAGTGGTTTGGTACGTTTGCCTAGCTCTGGGGCCAACGTCCTGACTTTC.

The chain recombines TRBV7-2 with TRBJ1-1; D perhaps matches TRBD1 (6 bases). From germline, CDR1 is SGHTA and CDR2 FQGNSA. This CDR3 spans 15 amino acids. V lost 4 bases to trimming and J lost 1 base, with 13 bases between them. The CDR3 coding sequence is TGTGCCAGCAGCTCGAGGGGGGGCACGAACACTGAAGCTTTCTTT. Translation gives CASSSRGGTNTEAFF.

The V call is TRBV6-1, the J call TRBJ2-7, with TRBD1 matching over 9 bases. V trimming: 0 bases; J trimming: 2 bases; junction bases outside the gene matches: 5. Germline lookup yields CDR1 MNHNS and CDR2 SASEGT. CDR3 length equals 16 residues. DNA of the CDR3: TGTGCCAGCAGTGAAGCCAAAGGGACAGGGCCCTACGAGCAGTACTTC. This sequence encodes CASSEAKGTGPYEQYF.

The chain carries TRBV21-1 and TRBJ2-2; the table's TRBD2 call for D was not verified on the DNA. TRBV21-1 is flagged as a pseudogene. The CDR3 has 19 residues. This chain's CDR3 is CASSPPPGLAGDGTGELFF. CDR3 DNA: TGTGCCAGCAGCCCCCCACCGGGACTAGCGGGAGACGGCACCGGGGAGCTGTTTTTT.

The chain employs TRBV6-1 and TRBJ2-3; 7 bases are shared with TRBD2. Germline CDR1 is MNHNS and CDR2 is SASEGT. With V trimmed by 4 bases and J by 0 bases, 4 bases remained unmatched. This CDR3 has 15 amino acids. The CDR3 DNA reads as TGTGCCAGCAGTGGGGGGAGGGCGAGCACAGATACGCAGTATTTT. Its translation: CASSGGRASTDTQYF.

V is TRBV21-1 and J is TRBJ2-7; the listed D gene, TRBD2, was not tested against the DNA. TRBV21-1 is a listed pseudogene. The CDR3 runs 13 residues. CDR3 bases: TGTGCCAGCAGCAAATCTCGCGCCTACGAGCAGTACTTC. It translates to CASSKSRAYEQYF.

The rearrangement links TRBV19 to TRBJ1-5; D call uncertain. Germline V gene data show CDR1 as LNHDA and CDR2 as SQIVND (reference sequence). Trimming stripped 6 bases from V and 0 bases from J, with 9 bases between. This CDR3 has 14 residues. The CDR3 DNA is TGTGCCAGTAGGCTGAGGTATAGCAATCAGCCCCAGCATTTT. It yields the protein CASRLRYSNQPQHF.

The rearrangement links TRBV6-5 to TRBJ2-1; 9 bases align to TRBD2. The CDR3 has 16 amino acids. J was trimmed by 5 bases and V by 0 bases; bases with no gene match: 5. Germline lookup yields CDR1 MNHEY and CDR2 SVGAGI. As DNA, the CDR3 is TGTGCCAGCAGTTACTCAGTAGCGGGAGAAAACAATGAGCAGTTCTTC. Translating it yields CASSYSVAGENNEQFF.

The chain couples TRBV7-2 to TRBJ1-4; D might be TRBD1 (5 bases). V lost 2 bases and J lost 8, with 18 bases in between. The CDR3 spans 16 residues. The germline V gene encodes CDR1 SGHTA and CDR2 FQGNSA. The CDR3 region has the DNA TGTGCCAGCAGCTTAAGAGGGGCAGGGAGGACAGAAAAACTGTTTTTT. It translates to CASSLRGAGRTEKLFF.

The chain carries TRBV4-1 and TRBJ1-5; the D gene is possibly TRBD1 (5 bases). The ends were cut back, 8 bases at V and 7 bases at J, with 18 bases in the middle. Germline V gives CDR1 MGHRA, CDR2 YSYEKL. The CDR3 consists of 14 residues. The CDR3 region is CASGTYGAAQPQHF. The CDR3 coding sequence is TGCGCCAGCGGAACCTATGGGGCGGCGCAGCCCCAGCATTTT.

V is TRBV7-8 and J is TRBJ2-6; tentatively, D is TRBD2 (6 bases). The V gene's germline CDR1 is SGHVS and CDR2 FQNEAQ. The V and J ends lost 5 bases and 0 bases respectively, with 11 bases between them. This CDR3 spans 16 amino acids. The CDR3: CASSLRDSSGANVLTF. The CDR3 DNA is TGTGCCAGCAGCCTAAGGGACTCCTCTGGGGCCAACGTCCTGACTTTC.

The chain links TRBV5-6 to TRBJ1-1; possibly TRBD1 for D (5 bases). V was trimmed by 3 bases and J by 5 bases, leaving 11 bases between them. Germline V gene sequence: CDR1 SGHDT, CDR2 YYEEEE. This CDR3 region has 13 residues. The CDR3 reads CASSSRARTEAFF. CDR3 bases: TGTGCCAGCAGCTCCAGGGCCCGGACTGAAGCTTTCTTT.

This CDR3 is CASSLGAVSGNTIYF. The CDR3 DNA is TGTGCCAGCAGTCTAGGGGCAGTCTCTGGAAACACCATATATTTT. The chain joins TRBV9 to TRBJ1-3, with a weak D call TRBD1 (5 bases). The V end was cut by 5 bases, the J end by 0 bases, with 12 bases between. The CDR3 length is 15 residues. The V gene's germline CDR1 is SGDLS and CDR2 YYNGEE.

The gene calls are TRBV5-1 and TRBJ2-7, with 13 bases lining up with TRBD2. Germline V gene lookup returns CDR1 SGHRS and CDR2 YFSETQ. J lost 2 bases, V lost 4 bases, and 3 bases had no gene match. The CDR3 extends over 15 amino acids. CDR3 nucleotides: TGCGCCAGCAGCCGGGGACTAGCGGGAACCTACGAGCAGTACTTC. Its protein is CASSRGLAGTYEQYF.

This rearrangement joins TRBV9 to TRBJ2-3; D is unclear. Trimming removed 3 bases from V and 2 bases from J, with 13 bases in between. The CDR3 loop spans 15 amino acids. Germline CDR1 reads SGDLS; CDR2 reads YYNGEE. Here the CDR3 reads CASSEASTNTDTQYF. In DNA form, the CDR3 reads TGTGCCAGCAGCGAGGCCAGCACTAACACAGATACGCAGTATTTT.

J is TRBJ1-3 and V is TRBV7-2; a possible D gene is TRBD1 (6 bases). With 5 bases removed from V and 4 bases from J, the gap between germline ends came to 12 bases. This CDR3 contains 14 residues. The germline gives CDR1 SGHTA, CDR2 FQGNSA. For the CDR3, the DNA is TGTGCCAGCAGCCCCACAGGGTTGGGAAACACCATATATTTT. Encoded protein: CASSPTGLGNTIYF. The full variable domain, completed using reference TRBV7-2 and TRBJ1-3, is GAGVSQSPSNKVTEKGKDVELRCDPISGHTALYWYRQSLGQGLEFLIYFQGNSAPDKSGLPSDRFSAERTGGSVSTLTIQRTQQEDSAVYLCASSPTGLGNTIYFGEGSWLTVV.

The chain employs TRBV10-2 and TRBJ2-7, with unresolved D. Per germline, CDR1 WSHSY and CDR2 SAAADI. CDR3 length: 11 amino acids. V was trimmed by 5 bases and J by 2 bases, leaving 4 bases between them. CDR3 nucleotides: TGCGCCAGCAGTATAACCTACGAGCAGTACTTC. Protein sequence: CASSITYEQYF.

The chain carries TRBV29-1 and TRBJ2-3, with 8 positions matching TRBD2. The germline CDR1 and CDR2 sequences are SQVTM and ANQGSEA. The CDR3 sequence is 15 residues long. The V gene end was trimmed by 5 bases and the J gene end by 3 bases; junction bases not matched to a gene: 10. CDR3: CSVLTSGGMTDTQYF. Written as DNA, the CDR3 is TGCAGCGTTTTAACTAGCGGAGGGATGACAGATACGCAGTATTTT.

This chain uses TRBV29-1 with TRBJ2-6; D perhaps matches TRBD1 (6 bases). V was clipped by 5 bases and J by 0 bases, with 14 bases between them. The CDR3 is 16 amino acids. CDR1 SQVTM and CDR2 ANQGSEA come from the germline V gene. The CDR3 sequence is CSVFRDTDSGANVLTF. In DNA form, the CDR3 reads TGCAGCGTTTTTCGGGACACCGACTCTGGGGCCAACGTCCTGACTTTC.

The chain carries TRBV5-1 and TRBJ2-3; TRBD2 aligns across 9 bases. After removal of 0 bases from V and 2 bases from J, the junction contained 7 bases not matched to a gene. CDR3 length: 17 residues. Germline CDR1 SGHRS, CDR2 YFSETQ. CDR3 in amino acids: CASSLGTSVPLTDTQYF. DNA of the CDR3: TGCGCCAGCAGCTTGGGGACTAGCGTCCCCCTCACAGATACGCAGTATTTT.

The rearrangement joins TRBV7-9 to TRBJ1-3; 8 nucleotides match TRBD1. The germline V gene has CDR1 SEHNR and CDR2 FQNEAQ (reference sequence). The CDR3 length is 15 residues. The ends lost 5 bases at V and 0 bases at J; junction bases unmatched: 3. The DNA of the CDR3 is TGTGCCAGCAGCGACAGGGGTCTCTCTGGAAACACCATATATTTT. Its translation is CASSDRGLSGNTIYF.

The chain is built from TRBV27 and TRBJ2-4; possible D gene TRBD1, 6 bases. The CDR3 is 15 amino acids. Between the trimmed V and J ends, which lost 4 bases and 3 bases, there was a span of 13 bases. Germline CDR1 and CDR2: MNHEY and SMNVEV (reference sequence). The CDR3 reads CASSSDSANKNIQYF. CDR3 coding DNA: TGTGCCAGCAGTTCGGACAGCGCAAACAAAAACATTCAGTACTTC.

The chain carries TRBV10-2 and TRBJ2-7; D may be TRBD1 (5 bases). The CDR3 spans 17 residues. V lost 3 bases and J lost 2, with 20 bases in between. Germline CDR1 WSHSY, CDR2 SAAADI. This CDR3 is CASSDHFAGISTYEQYF. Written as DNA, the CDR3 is TGCGCCAGCAGTGACCACTTTGCAGGGATTTCAACCTACGAGCAGTACTTC.

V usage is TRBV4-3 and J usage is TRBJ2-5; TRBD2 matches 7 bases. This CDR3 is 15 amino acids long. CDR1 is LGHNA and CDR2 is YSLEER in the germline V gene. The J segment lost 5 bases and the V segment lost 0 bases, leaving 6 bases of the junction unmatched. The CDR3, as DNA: TGCGCCAGCAGCCAAGATAGGCAGGGAGGGGAGACCCAGTACTTC. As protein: CASSQDRQGGETQYF.